A selection of T cell receptor beta chains follows, all from one sample in a study of cytomegalovirus exposure and HLA in healthy donors. Clones were read by immunoSEQ multiplex PCR, and TCRdb kept only the in-frame ones, dropping some. This table holds around 150,000 clones, around nine tenths found once. The sample consisted of PBMCs. The receptors stem from a woman under 40 in good health and CMV-seronegative. Each CDR3 is given with its conserved first and last residue. A D gene is named only where the DNA matches it firmly. The size entry is marked missing in some rows and otherwise reads once, few, many or a size class.

clone_size: -
v_call: TRBV5-4
d_call: TRBD2
j_call: TRBJ2-1
cdr3_aa: CASSRGTSQNNEQFF
cdr3_nt: TGTGCCAGCAGCAGGGGGACTAGTCAGAACAATGAGCAGTTCTTC

clone_size: -
v_call: TRBV11-2
d_call: -
j_call: TRBJ2-2
cdr3_aa: CASSPNPGQDTGELFF
cdr3_nt: TGTGCCAGCAGCCCTAATCCGGGACAAGACACCGGGGAGCTGTTTTTT

clone_size: -
v_call: TRBV27
d_call: -
j_call: TRBJ2-2
cdr3_aa: CASSYLYSGGELFF
cdr3_nt: TGTGCCAGCAGTTACCTCTATAGCGGCGGGGAGCTGTTTTTT

clone_size: -
v_call: TRBV28
d_call: TRBD1
j_call: TRBJ1-1
cdr3_aa: CASSITGGPEAFF
cdr3_nt: TGTGCCAGCTCCATCACAGGGGGCCCTGAAGCTTTCTTT

clone_size: -
v_call: TRBV7-2
d_call: TRBD1
j_call: TRBJ2-7
cdr3_aa: CASSSRQGSYEQYF
cdr3_nt: TGTGCCAGCAGCTCCCGACAGGGGTCCTACGAGCAGTACTTC

clone_size: -
v_call: TRBV7-2
d_call: TRBD2
j_call: TRBJ2-3
cdr3_aa: CAGSLQRGGSSTDTQYF
cdr3_nt: TGTGCCGGCAGCTTACAGCGGGGGGGCTCTAGCACAGATACGCAGTATTTT

clone_size: -
v_call: TRBV5-4
d_call: -
j_call: TRBJ1-2
cdr3_aa: CASSLWPDYTF
cdr3_nt: TGTGCCAGCAGCTTGTGGCCCGACTACACCTTC

clone_size: -
v_call: TRBV7-9
d_call: TRBD1
j_call: TRBJ1-2
cdr3_aa: CASSEGQGNYGYTF
cdr3_nt: TGTGCCAGCAGCGAAGGACAGGGGAACTATGGCTACACCTTC

clone_size: -
v_call: TRBV9
d_call: -
j_call: TRBJ1-3
cdr3_aa: CASSVGVAGNTIYF
cdr3_nt: TGTGCCAGCAGCGTAGGAGTAGCGGGAAACACCATATATTTT

clone_size: -
v_call: TRBV10-3
d_call: -
j_call: TRBJ1-2
cdr3_aa: CAISEGQQYGYTF
cdr3_nt: TGTGCCATCAGTGAGGGACAGCAGTATGGCTACACCTTC

clone_size: -
v_call: TRBV30
d_call: TRBD1
j_call: TRBJ1-2
cdr3_aa: CALTRDRGYGYTF
cdr3_nt: TGTGCCTTAACCCGGGACAGGGGCTATGGCTACACCTTC

clone_size: -
v_call: TRBV20-1
d_call: -
j_call: TRBJ1-3
cdr3_aa: CSAGGATHF
cdr3_nt: TGCAGTGCGGGCGGGGCGACACATTTT

clone_size: -
v_call: TRBV25-1
d_call: TRBD2
j_call: TRBJ2-3
cdr3_aa: CASSAVSGGGTDTQYF
cdr3_nt: TGTGCCAGCAGTGCCGTTTCGGGGGGGGGCACAGATACGCAGTATTTT

clone_size: once
v_call: TRBV5-4
d_call: -
j_call: TRBJ2-1
cdr3_aa: CASSSRLDLRDEQFF
cdr3_nt: TGTGCCAGCAGCTCACGACTAGACCTTAGGGATGAGCAGTTCTTC

clone_size: once
v_call: TRBV29-1
d_call: -
j_call: TRBJ2-7
cdr3_aa: CSVRGTSYEQYF
cdr3_nt: TGCAGCGTTCGGGGGACTTCCTACGAGCAGTACTTC